This TCR beta chain appears in the sequencing data of a study of T-cell reconstitution after alpha-beta-depleted transplantation in children. This CDR3 has 14 amino acids. Per germline, CDR1 SQVTM and CDR2 ANQGSEA. With 5 bases removed from V and 1 base from J, the gap between germline ends came to 11 bases. Unique molecular identifiers were incorporated when the TCRbeta library was constructed. MiXCR was run by TCRdb on the PCR reads, yielding one entry per CDR3 protein. The data contain roughly 590,000 distinct CDR3 sequences, roughly 15% of them singletons. This clonotype has at least ten counts. The receptor was derived from a human donor who donated a stem cell graft to a child with acute myeloid leukemia. The material was PBMCs from the stem cell graft donor, obtained from the stem cell graft. The V and J genes are TRBV29-1 and TRBJ2-2; D unresolved. The CDR3 sequence: CSVLFQVNTGELFF. The CDR3 bases are TGCAGCGTTCTATTTCAGGTGAACACCGGGGAGCTGTTTTTT.